This note documents a single T cell receptor beta chain sequence. This sample is drawn from a study of cytomegalovirus exposure and HLA in healthy donors. Primers for the PCR totalled 60 Vbeta and 13 Jbeta. TCRdb's table, derived via immunoSEQ multiplex PCR, lists solely in-frame clones and lacks some. The data show some 140,000 clones, 77% seen once. With 4 bases clipped from V and 3 bases from J, the junction kept 10 bases outside the gene matches. Germline V gene sequence: CDR1 SGHDT, CDR2 YYEEEE. This CDR3 is built from 16 residues. This chain connects TRBV5-6 to TRBJ2-7; 10 bases line up with TRBD2. The sequence derives from a woman aged 55 to 70 in good health and CMV-seronegative. Sample: PBMCs. The CDR3 bases are TGTGCCAGCAGCCGCATGACCAGCGGGGGGGGCTACGAGCAGTACTTC. Translation gives CASSRMTSGGGYEQYF.